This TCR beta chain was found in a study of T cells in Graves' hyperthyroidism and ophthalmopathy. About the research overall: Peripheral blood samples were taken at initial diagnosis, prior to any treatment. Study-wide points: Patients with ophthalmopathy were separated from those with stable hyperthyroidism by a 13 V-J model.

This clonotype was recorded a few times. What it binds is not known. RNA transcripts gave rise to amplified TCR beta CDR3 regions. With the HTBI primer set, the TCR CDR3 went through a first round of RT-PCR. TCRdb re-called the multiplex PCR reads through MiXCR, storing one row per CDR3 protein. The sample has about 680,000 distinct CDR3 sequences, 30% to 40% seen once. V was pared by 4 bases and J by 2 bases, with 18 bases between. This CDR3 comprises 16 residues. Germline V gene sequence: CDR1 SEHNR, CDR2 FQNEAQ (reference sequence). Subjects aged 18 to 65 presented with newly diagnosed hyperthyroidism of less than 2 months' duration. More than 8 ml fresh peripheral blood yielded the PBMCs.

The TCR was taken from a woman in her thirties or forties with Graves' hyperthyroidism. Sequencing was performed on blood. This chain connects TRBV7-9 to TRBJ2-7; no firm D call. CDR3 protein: CASSSPFGPTPYEQYF. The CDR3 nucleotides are TGTGCCAGCAGCTCGCCCTTTGGACCGACCCCCTACGAGCAGTACTTC.